These 27 T cell receptor beta chains came from one sample sequenced in a study of CD8 T cells in Susac syndrome. Random hexamers were used to reverse transcribe 0.5 to 1 ug of RNA. TCRdb called the immunoSEQ multiplex PCR reads again in MiXCR, with one record for every CDR3 protein. The sample yields under 200,000 distinct CDR3 sequences, over 85% seen once. The source material was CD4+ T cells from PBMCs. Source of these receptors: a human donor in good health.

The chain is built from TRBV7-2 and TRBJ2-3; TRBD2 might be the D (6 bases). The CDR3 extends over 19 amino acids. V dropped 5 bases and J dropped 2 bases, with 26 bases sitting between them. Germline CDR1 SGHTA, CDR2 FQGNSA. CDR3 nucleotides: TGTGCCAGCAGCGTTATACCCTCCCGGGGACTTGCCGTCACAGATACGCAGTATTTT. Translation: CASSVIPSRGLAVTDTQYF.

The CDR3 nucleotides are TGTGCCAGCAGTCCCTTGGGTGGCAACAATGAGCAGTTCTTC. Translating gives CASSPLGGNNEQFF. The chain employs TRBV12-3 or TRBV12-4 and TRBJ2-1; D remains ambiguous. V lost 5 bases and J 5 bases, leaving 13 bases between the germline ends. The CDR3 sequence is 14 residues long.

V is TRBV29-1 and J is TRBJ1-2; 7 bases map to TRBD1. The J segment lost 0 bases and the V segment lost 7 bases, leaving 5 bases of the junction unmatched. This CDR3 region has 13 residues. Germline-derived CDR1 and CDR2 are SQVTM and ANQGSEA. CDR3 sequence (DNA): TGCAGCGCTTGGGACAGCCCTAACTATGGCTACACCTTC. Amino acid sequence: CSAWDSPNYGYTF.

V usage is TRBV12-3 or TRBV12-4 and J usage is TRBJ2-3, with 12 positions matching TRBD2. Unmatched junction bases numbered 4, after V lost 2 bases and J lost 4 bases. This CDR3 region has 16 residues. The CDR3 sequence: CASSLQLAGGSDTQYF. The DNA of the CDR3 is TGTGCCAGCAGTTTACAACTAGCGGGGGGCTCAGATACGCAGTATTTT.

The chain links TRBV3-1 to TRBJ2-3, with TRBD2 as a possible D gene (6 bases). The germline gives CDR1 LGHDT, CDR2 YNNKEL (reference sequence). CDR3 size: 14 residues. Trimming removed 4 bases at V and 10 bases at J, with 18 bases between. CDR3 nucleotides: TGTGCCAGCAGCCCCGGGACTGGCCCTTTGGCGCAGTATTTT. Amino acids: CASSPGTGPLAQYF.

This rearrangement joins TRBV18 to TRBJ2-3, with D perhaps matching TRBD2 (7 bases). Germline V gene data show CDR1 as KGHSH and CDR2 as LQKENI. The CDR3 sequence is 14 residues long. V gave up 3 bases and J gave up 14 bases, with 21 bases separating them. CDR3 amino acids: CASSPGLGGTTMYF. The CDR3 DNA follows: TGTGCCAGCTCACCCGGACTAGGGGGGACTACGATGTATTTT.

Regarding this clonotype: One end of the junction is discordant with germline, which a read error may explain. V gene TRBV5-4 combines with J gene TRBJ1-3; D remains unclear. This CDR3 is built from 14 residues. Looked up from germline, CDR1 is SGHNT and CDR2 is YYREEE (reference sequence). The CDR3 nucleotides read TGTGCCAGCAGGTTGGGCCTGGCGGGAAACACCATATATTTT. Translating gives CASRLGLAGNTIYF.

The V call is TRBV4-1, the J call TRBJ1-5; D perhaps matches TRBD1 (6 bases). The V gene's germline CDR1 is MGHRA and CDR2 YSYEKL. CDR3 length: 16 residues. The V end lost 0 bases, the J end lost 4 bases, and 13 bases lay between the germline ends. The CDR3 loop reads CASSQETSGANQPQHF. In nucleotides, the CDR3 is TGCGCCAGCAGCCAAGAGACGTCAGGGGCTAATCAGCCCCAGCATTTT.

This rearrangement joins TRBV20-1 to TRBJ2-3; D call uncertain. Germline V gives CDR1 DFQATT, CDR2 SNEGSKA (reference sequence). V was cut by 1 base and J by 5 bases, with 7 bases left in between. The CDR3 runs to 12 residues. CDR3 in amino acids: CSARALGDTQYF. The CDR3 nucleotides read TGCAGTGCTAGAGCCCTTGGAGATACGCAGTATTTT.

The V and J genes are TRBV12-3 or TRBV12-4 and TRBJ2-7; the match to TRBD1 covers 7 bases. The CDR3 spans 14 residues. The J segment lost 6 bases and the V segment lost 3 bases, leaving 8 bases of the junction unmatched. DNA of the CDR3: TGTGCCAGCAGTTTGCTGGGACAGTCATCCGAGCAGTACTTC. Translation: CASSLLGQSSEQYF.

The J gene is TRBJ1-1, the V gene TRBV29-1, with D unresolved. Looked up from germline, CDR1 is SQVTM and CDR2 is ANQGSEA. This CDR3 contains 11 residues. V lost 3 bases and J 8 bases, leaving 10 bases between the germline ends. DNA of the CDR3: TGCAGCGTTGATGGGATGGGCGAAGCTTTCTTT. Residues: CSVDGMGEAFF.

This clonotype has just one count. The CDR3 spells CASGPGYGYTF. The CDR3 DNA sequence: TGTGCCAGCGGCCCGGGCTATGGCTACACCTTC. This chain joins TRBV7-6 and TRBJ1-2, with D unclear. The CDR3 totals 11 residues. V dropped 8 bases and J dropped 4 bases, with 8 bases sitting between them. Germline-derived CDR1 and CDR2 are SGHVS and FNYEAQ.

V usage is TRBV27 and J usage is TRBJ1-1, with TRBD1 matching 9 bases. The CDR3 has 17 residues. Germline CDR1 reads MNHEY; CDR2 reads SMNVEV (reference sequence). The V and J ends lost 6 bases and 4 bases, in that order; junction bases with no gene match: 15. The CDR3 loop reads CASSLSLAGTGSTEAFF. The DNA for the CDR3 is TGTGCCAGCAGCTTAAGTTTAGCCGGGACAGGGTCCACTGAAGCTTTCTTT.

The rearrangement uses TRBV9 and TRBJ1-6; tentative D call: TRBD1 (6 bases). Between the trimmed V and J ends, which lost 0 bases and 7 bases, there was a span of 8 bases. CDR1 SGDLS and CDR2 YYNGEE come from the germline V gene. There are 14 residues in the CDR3. The CDR3 DNA follows: TGTGCCAGCAGCGTAGGACAGGACAATTCACCCCTCCACTTT. Encoded protein: CASSVGQDNSPLHF.

The V gene is TRBV6-2 or TRBV6-3, the J gene TRBJ2-7; tentatively, D is TRBD1 (7 bases). Germline V gene data show CDR1 as MNHEY and CDR2 as SVGEGT. This CDR3 has 13 residues. V was clipped by 2 bases and J by 9 bases, with 14 bases between them. Here the CDR3 DNA reads TGTGCCAGCAGTTACGACAGGGACTCGGGGCAGTACTTC. Its translation is CASSYDRDSGQYF.

The gene calls are TRBV20-1 and TRBJ1-5; D remains ambiguous. This CDR3 comprises 17 residues. V was pared by 3 bases and J by 4 bases, with 22 bases between. Germline V CDR1 and CDR2: DFQATT, SNEGSKA (reference sequence). Written as DNA, the CDR3 is TGCAGTGCTAGCCCCGGGAACCTTGCCTCCCTTAATCAGCCCCAGCATTTT. Encoded protein: CSASPGNLASLNQPQHF.

This chain links TRBV18 with TRBJ1-1, with D perhaps TRBD1 (5 bases). This CDR3 region has 15 residues. V shed 1 base and J shed 6 bases, with 15 bases lying between them. The germline gives CDR1 KGHSH, CDR2 LQKENI. CDR3 nucleotide sequence: TGTGCCAGCTCACCACAGGACACAATAGTGGCTGAAGCTTTCTTT. Residues: CASSPQDTIVAEAFF.

The J gene is TRBJ2-7, the V gene TRBV20-1; 11 bases agree with TRBD2. This CDR3 is 16 amino acids long. Looked up from germline, CDR1 is DFQATT and CDR2 is SNEGSKA (reference sequence). With 3 bases clipped from V and 1 base from J, the junction kept 8 bases outside the gene matches. CDR3 sequence (DNA): TGCAGTGCTAGGTTAGCGGGGGGGCGTCAATCCTACGAGCAGTACTTC. Protein: CSARLAGGRQSYEQYF.

The chain has TRBV5-1 and TRBJ1-2; D possibly corresponds to TRBD1 (6 bases). Germline V gene sequence: CDR1 SGHRS, CDR2 YFSETQ. Trimming removed 0 bases from V and 2 bases from J, with 14 bases in between. The CDR3 contains 16 residues. The CDR3 bases are TGCGCCAGCAGCTTGGCCCGAGGACAGCCAAACTATGGCTACACCTTC. This gives the protein CASSLARGQPNYGYTF.

The chain combines TRBV11-2 with TRBJ2-3; 10 bases are a match to TRBD2. The CDR3 loop spans 18 amino acids. After removal of 0 bases from V and 2 bases from J, the junction contained 8 bases not matched to a gene. The germline CDR1 and CDR2 sequences are SGHAT and FQNNGV. The CDR3 loop is CASSLDPGTSVPTDTQYF. The CDR3 nucleotides read TGTGCCAGCAGCTTAGATCCCGGGACTAGCGTCCCCACAGATACGCAGTATTTT.

V gene TRBV6-1 combines with J gene TRBJ1-1, with TRBD1 matching 8 bases. The CDR3 totals 15 residues. V dropped 6 bases and J dropped 3; count of bases not matched to a gene: 9. Germline lookup yields CDR1 MNHNS and CDR2 SASEGT. The DNA of the CDR3 is TGTGCCAGCAGGGTATCCGACAGGGGATACACTGAAGCTTTCTTT. Protein sequence: CASRVSDRGYTEAFF.

The chain couples TRBV6-1 to TRBJ1-6, with 9 bases identical to TRBD1. The CDR3 extends over 17 amino acids. With 10 bases clipped from V and 7 bases from J, the junction kept 17 bases outside the gene matches. The V gene's germline CDR1 is MNHNS and CDR2 SASEGT. In DNA form, the CDR3 reads TGTGCCACCCGGACAGGGGAATTCCCCTCCACAAATTCACCCCTCCACTTT. Its protein product is CATRTGEFPSTNSPLHF.

CDR3 nucleotide sequence: TGTGCCAGCAGCCAAGAAGCCAGGGGCTTCTACGAGCAGTACTTC. Translation: CASSQEARGFYEQYF. The chain couples TRBV3-1 to TRBJ2-7, with a tentative D call TRBD1 (6 bases). V shed 0 bases and J shed 3 bases, with 12 bases lying between them. The CDR3 has 15 residues. The V gene's germline CDR1 is LGHDT and CDR2 YNNKEL (reference sequence).

The V gene is TRBV3-1, the J gene TRBJ2-4, with no clear D. The V gene lost 0 bases and the J gene lost 0 bases, with 12 bases spanning the gap. CDR3 size: 17 residues. The germline CDR1 and CDR2 sequences are LGHDT and YNNKEL (reference sequence). CDR3 bases: TGTGCCAGCAGCCAAGATGTAGGAACGCTAGCCAAAAACATTCAGTACTTC. This sequence encodes CASSQDVGTLAKNIQYF.

The chain is built from TRBV19 and TRBJ1-6, with D unresolved. The CDR3 is made up of 15 amino acids. Between the trimmed V and J ends, which lost 7 bases and 7 bases, there was a span of 17 bases. Looked up from germline, CDR1 is LNHDA and CDR2 is SQIVND (reference sequence). This CDR3 reads CASNQQAIGNSPLHF. The CDR3 DNA sequence: TGTGCCAGTAATCAGCAAGCAATTGGGAATTCACCCCTCCACTTT.

The chain employs TRBV7-2 and TRBJ1-2; D is uncertain. V was clipped by 1 base and J by 0 bases, with 6 bases between them. The CDR3 covers 14 residues. Germline V gene lookup returns CDR1 SGHTA and CDR2 FQGNSA. This CDR3 reads CASSLEQTNYGYTF. In DNA, the CDR3 is TGTGCCAGCAGCTTAGAGCAGACTAACTATGGCTACACCTTC.

This clonotype has only one observation. The chain joins TRBV28 to TRBJ2-1; D possibly corresponds to TRBD1 (5 bases). CDR1 is MDHEN, CDR2 SYDVKM, per germline. There are 15 residues in the CDR3. Trimming shortened V by 1 base and J by 7 bases, and 14 bases separated the two germline ends. The CDR3 loop is CASSLLGEGVNEQFF. Here the CDR3 DNA reads TGTGCCAGCAGTTTATTAGGGGAAGGGGTGAATGAGCAGTTCTTC.